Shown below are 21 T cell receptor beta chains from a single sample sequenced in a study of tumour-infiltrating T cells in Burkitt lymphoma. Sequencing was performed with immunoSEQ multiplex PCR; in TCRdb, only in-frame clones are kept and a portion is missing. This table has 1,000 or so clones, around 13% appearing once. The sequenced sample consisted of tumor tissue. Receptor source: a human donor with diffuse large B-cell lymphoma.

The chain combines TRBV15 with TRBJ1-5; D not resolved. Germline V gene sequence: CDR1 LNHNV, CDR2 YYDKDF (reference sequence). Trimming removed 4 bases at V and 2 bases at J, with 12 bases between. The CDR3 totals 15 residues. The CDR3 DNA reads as TGTGCCACCAGCAAAGCCGGTGGGGGCAATCAGCCCCAGCATTTT. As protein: CATSKAGGGNQPQHF.

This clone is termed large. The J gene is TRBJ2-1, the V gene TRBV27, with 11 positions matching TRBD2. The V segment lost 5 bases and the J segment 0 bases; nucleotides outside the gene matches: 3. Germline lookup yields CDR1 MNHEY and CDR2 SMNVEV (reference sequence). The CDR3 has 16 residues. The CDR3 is CASSEGLADSYNEQFF. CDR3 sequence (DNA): TGTGCCAGCAGTGAGGGACTAGCGGACTCCTACAATGAGCAGTTCTTC.

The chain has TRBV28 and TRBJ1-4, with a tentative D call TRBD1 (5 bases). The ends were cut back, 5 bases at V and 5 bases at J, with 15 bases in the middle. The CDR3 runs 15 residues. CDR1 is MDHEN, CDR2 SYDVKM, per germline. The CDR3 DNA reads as TGTGCCAGCAGTCTCCCGGGACGGCCCAATGAAAAACTGTTTTTT. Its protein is CASSLPGRPNEKLFF.

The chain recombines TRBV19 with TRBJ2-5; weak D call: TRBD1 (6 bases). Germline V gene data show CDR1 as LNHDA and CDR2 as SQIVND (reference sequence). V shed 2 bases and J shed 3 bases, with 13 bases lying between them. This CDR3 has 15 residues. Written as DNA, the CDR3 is TGTGCCAGTAGTATATCCAGGGGTTCGGAAGAGACCCAGTACTTC. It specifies CASSISRGSEETQYF.

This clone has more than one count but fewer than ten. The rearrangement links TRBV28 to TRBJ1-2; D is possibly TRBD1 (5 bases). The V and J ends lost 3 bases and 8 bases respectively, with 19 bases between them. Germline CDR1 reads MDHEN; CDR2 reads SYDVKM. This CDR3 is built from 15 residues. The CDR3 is CASSFRGAPKGGYTF. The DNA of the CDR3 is TGTGCCAGCAGTTTCCGAGGGGCTCCCAAGGGCGGCTACACCTTC.

DNA of the CDR3: TGTGCCAGCAGCAAAGCCGAGGGGCCGTTCTACGAGCAGTACTTC. It is translated as CASSKAEGPFYEQYF. The rearrangement uses TRBV21-1 and TRBJ2-7. TRBV21-1 is classified as a pseudogene. This CDR3 is built from 15 residues.

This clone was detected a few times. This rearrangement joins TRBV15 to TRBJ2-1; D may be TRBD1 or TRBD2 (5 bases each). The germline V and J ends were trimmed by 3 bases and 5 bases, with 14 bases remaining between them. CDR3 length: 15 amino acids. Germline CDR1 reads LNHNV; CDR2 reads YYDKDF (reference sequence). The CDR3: CATSRGPAGHNEQFF. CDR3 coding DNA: TGTGCCACCAGCAGGGGGCCGGCGGGCCACAATGAGCAGTTCTTC.

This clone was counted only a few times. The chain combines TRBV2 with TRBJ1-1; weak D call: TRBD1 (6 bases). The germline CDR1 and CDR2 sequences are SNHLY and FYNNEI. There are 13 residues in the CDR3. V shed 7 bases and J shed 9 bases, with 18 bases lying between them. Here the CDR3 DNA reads TGTGCCAGCACCCTAGAGGACAGCGGAAAAGCTTTCTTT. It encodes CASTLEDSGKAFF.

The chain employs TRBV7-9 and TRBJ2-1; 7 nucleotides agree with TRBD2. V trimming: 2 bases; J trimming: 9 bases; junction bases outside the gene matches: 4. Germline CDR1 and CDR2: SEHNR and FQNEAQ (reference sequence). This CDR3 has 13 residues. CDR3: CASSLLGRGEQFF. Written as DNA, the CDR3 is TGTGCCAGCAGCTTACTAGGGAGGGGTGAGCAGTTCTTC.

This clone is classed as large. This CDR3 reads CASGGQVGGNQPQHF. The CDR3 region has the DNA TGTGCCAGCGGTGGACAGGTCGGGGGCAATCAGCCCCAGCATTTT. The chain recombines TRBV2 with TRBJ1-5, with 7 positions matching TRBD1. The germline gives CDR1 SNHLY, CDR2 FYNNEI. Trimming cost V 8 bases and J 2 bases; bases outside gene matches: 9. This CDR3 contains 15 residues.

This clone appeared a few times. Here the CDR3 reads CASSPLAGGYNEQFF. The CDR3 region has the DNA TGTGCCAGCTCACCACTAGCGGGAGGGTACAATGAGCAGTTCTTC. The chain uses TRBV18 and TRBJ2-1; 11 nucleotides match TRBD2. Germline V gives CDR1 KGHSH, CDR2 LQKENI. The CDR3 runs 15 residues. V shed 1 base, J shed 4 bases, and the junction held 0 bases outside the gene matches.

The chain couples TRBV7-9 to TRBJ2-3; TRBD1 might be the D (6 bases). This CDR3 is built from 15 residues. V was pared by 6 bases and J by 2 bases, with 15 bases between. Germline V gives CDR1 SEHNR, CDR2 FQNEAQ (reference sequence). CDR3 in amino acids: CASSLGYRDTDTQYF. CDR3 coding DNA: TGTGCCAGCAGTTTGGGCTACAGGGACACAGATACGCAGTATTTT.

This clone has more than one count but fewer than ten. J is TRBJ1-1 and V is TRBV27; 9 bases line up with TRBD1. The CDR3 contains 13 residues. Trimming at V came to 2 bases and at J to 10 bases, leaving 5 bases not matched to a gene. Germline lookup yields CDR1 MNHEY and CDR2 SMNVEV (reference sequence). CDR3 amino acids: CASSLGTGRRAFF. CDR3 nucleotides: TGTGCCAGCAGTTTAGGGACAGGGCGTCGAGCTTTCTTT.

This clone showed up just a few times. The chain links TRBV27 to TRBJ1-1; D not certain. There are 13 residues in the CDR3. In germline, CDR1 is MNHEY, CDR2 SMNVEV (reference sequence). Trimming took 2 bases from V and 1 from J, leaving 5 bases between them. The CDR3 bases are TGTGCCAGCAGTTTACGGCGGAACACTGAAGCTTTCTTT. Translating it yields CASSLRRNTEAFF.

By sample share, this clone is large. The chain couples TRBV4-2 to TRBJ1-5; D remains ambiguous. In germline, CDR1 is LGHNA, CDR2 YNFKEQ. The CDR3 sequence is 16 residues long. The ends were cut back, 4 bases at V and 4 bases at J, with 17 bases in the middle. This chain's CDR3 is CASSPPGVAGNQPQHF. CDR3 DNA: TGTGCCAGCAGCCCCCCCGGCGTGGCCGGTAATCAGCCCCAGCATTTT.

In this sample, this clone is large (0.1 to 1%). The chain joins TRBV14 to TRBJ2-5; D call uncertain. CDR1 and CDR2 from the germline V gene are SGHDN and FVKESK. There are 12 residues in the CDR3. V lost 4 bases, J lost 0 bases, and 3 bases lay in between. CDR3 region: CASSRNQETQYF. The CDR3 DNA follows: TGTGCCAGCAGCCGTAACCAAGAGACCCAGTACTTC.

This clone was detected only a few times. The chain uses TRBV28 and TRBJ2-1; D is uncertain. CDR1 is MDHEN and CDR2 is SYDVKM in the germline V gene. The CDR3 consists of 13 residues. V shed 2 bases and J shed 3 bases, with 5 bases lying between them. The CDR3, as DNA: TGTGCCAGCAGTTTAGTCGGCTACAATGAGCAGTTCTTC. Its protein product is CASSLVGYNEQFF.

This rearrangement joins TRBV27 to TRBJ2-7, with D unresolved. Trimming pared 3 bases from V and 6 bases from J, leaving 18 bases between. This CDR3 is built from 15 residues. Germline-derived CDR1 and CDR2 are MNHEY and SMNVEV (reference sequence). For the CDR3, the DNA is TGTGCCAGCAGTTTCTCCAGGACGGCACCGGGCGAGCAGTACTTC. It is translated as CASSFSRTAPGEQYF.

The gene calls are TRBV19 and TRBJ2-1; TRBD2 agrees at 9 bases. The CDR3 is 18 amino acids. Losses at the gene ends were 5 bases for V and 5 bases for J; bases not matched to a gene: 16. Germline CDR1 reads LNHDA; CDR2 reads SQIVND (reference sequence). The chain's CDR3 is CASSPGRPGTSLHNEQFF. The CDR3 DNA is TGTGCCAGTAGTCCGGGACGTCCCGGGACTAGCCTTCACAATGAGCAGTTCTTC. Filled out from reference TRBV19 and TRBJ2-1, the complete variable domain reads DGGITQSPKYLFRKEGQNVTLSCEQNLNHDAMYWYRQDPGQGLRLIYYSQIVNDFQKGDIAEGYSVSREKKESFPLTVTSAQKNPTAFYLCASSPGRPGTSLHNEQFFGPGTRLTVL.

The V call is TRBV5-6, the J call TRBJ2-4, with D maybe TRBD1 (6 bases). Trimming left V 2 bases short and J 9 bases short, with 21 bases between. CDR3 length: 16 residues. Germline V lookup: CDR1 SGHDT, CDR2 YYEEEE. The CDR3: CASSFTAGALTSIQYF. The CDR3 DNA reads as TGTGCCAGCAGCTTCACTGCAGGGGCGCTGACTTCCATTCAGTACTTC.

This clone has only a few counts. CDR3 in amino acids: CASSSGGSYSGANVLTF. The CDR3 nucleotides read TGTGCCAGCAGTTCGGGGGGTTCTTATTCTGGGGCCAACGTCCTGACTTTC. This chain connects TRBV27 to TRBJ2-6; 7 nucleotides agree with TRBD2. This CDR3 is built from 17 residues. Trimming took 4 bases from V and 1 from J; bases not matched to a gene: 7. CDR1 MNHEY and CDR2 SMNVEV come from the germline V gene (reference sequence).